This T cell receptor (beta chain) was identified during a study of response to subunit inactivated influenza vaccine. Germline CDR1 MDHEN, CDR2 SYDVKM. CDR3 size: 15 residues. The ends lost 7 bases at V and 8 bases at J; junction bases unmatched: 12. One entry per CDR3 protein results from TCRdb running MiXCR on the RT-PCR reads. The top ten hold approximately 7.6% of the sample, which has about 700,000 distinct CDR3 sequences, 14% seen once. The table lists this clonotype with a few counts. Its antigen remains unknown. Notes on the study in general: It was the authors' suggestion that each seasonal influenza vaccination recruits few new T cells.

Source: PBMCs from blood, taken approximately 15 days before vaccination. This sequence was found in a middle-aged man who received an inactivated influenza vaccine. This rearrangement joins TRBV28 to TRBJ2-1; 9 bases are shared with TRBD2. The DNA of the CDR3 is TGTGCCAGCACCCTGCCGGGCGGGAGGGGGTATGAGCAGTTCTTC. It yields the protein CASTLPGGRGYEQFF.